This T cell receptor (beta chain) was identified in a study of T cell repertoires in cytomegalovirus infection. Of note for this clonotype: Its specificity is unknown.

TCRdb re-derived calls from the reads in MiXCR, one entry per CDR3 protein. The sample yields about 830,000 distinct CDR3 sequences, 32% seen once. The TCR sequence derives from a human donor in good health (CMV status not recorded). Some clones in this sample may be carry-over from other donors' samples. The source material was cultured CD8+ T cells from PBMCs, sampled from culture after CMV antigen stimulation.

The CDR3 coding sequence is TGTGCCAGCAGTTACTCGGTCTGGACTGAAGCTTTCTTT. Protein sequence: CASSYSVWTEAFF. The chain recombines TRBV6-5 with TRBJ1-1; D not certain. The CDR3 extends over 13 amino acids. Trimming removed 0 bases at V and 5 bases at J, with 7 bases between. Germline CDR1 MNHEY, CDR2 SVGAGI.